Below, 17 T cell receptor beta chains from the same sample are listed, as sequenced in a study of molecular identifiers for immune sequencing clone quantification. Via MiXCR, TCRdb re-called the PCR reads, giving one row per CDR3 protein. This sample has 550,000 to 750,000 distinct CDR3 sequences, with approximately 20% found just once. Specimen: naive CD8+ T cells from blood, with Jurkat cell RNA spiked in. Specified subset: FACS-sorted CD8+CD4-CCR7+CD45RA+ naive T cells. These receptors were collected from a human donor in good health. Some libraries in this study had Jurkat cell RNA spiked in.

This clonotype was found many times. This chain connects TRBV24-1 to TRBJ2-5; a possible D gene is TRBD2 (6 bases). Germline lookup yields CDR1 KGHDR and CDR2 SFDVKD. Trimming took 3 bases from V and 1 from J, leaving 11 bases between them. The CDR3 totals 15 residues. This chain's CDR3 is CATSDPGGFQETQYF. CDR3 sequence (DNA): TGTGCCACCAGTGATCCTGGGGGGTTCCAAGAGACCCAGTACTTC.

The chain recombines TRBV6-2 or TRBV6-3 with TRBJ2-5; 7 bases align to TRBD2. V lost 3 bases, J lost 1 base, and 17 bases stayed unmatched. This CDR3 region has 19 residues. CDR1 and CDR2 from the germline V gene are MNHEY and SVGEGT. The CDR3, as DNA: TGTGCCAGCAGTTATTCCCGGGGTACGAGCGGGGTTCTCCAAGAGACCCAGTACTTC. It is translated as CASSYSRGTSGVLQETQYF.

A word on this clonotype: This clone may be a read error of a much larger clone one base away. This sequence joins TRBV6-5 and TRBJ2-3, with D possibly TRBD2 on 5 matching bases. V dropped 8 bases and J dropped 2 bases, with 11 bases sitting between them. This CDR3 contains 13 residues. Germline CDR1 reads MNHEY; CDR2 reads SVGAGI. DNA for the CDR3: TGTGCCAGCCGGGGAGCCGACACAGATACGCAGTATTTT. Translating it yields CASRGADTDTQYF.

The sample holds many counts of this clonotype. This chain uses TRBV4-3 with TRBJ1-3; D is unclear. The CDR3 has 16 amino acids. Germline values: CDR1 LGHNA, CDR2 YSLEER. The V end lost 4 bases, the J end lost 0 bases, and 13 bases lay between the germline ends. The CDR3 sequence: CASSRFTGSSGNTIYF. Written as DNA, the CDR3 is TGCGCCAGCAGCCGATTCACGGGGAGCTCTGGAAACACCATATATTTT.

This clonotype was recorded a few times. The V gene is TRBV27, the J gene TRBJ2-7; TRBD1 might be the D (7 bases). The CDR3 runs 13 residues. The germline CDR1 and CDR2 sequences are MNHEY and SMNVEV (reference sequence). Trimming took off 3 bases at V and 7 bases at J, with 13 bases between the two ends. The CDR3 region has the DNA TGTGCCAGCAGTTTCGCAGGGGGGAAGGAGCAGTACTTC. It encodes CASSFAGGKEQYF.

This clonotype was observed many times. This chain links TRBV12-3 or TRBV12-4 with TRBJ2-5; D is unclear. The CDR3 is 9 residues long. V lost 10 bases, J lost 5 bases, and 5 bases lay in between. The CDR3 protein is CAISETQYF. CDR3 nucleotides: TGTGCCATCTCGGAGACCCAGTACTTC.

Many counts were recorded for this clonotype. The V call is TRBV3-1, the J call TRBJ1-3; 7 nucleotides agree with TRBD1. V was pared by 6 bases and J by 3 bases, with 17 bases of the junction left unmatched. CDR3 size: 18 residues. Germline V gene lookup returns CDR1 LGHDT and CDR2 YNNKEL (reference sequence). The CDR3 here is CASRAGTAESLVGNTIYF. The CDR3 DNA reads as TGTGCCAGCAGGGCCGGGACAGCTGAATCCTTGGTTGGAAACACCATATATTTT.

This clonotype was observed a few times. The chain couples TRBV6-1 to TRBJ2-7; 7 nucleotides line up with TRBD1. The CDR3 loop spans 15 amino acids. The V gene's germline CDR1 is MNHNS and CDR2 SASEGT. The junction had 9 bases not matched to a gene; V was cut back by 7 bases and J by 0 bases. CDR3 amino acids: CASTTTGISSYEQYF. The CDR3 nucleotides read TGTGCCAGCACCACGACAGGGATCAGCTCCTACGAGCAGTACTTC.

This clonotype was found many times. CDR3 bases: TGTGCCAGCTCACCCGTCACTAGCGGGGAGACAGATACGCAGTATTTT. Translation gives CASSPVTSGETDTQYF. This sequence joins TRBV18 and TRBJ2-3; TRBD2 matches at 10 bases. V was clipped by 3 bases and J by 3 bases; unmatched bases: 6. Germline CDR1 KGHSH, CDR2 LQKENI. The CDR3 totals 16 residues.

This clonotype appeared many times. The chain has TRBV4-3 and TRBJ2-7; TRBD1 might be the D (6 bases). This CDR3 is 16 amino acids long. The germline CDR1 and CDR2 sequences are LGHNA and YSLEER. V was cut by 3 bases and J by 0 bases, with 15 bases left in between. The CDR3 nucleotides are TGCGCCAGCAGCCAGGAGATCGGGACATCCTCCTACGAGCAGTACTTC. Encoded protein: CASSQEIGTSSYEQYF.

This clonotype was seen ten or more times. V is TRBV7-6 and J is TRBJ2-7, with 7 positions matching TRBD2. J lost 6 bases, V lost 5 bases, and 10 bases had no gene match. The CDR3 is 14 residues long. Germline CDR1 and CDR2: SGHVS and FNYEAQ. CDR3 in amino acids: CASSPLKGGLEQYF. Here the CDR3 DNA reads TGTGCCAGCAGCCCCTTGAAGGGAGGGCTCGAGCAGTACTTC.

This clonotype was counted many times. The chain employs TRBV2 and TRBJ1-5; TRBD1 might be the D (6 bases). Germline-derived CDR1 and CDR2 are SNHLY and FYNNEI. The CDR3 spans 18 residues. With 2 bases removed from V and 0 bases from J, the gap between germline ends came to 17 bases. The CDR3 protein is CASSEKRLGTPSNQPQHF. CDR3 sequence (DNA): TGTGCCAGCAGTGAAAAGCGTTTAGGGACACCTAGCAATCAGCCCCAGCATTTT. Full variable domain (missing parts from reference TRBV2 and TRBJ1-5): EPEVTQTPSHQVTQMGQEVILRCVPISNHLYFYWYRQILGQKVEFLVSFYNNEISEKSEIFDDQFSVERPDGSNFTLKIRSTKLEDSAMYFCASSEKRLGTPSNQPQHFGDGTRLSIL.

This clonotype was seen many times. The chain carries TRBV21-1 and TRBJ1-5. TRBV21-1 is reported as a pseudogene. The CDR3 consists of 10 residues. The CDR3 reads CASRGAAQHF. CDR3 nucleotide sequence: TGTGCCAGCAGGGGTGCGGCCCAGCATTTT.

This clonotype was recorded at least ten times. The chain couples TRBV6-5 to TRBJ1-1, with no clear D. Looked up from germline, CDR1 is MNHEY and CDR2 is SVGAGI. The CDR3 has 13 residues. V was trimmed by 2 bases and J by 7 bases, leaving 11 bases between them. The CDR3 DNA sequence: TGTGCCAGCAGTTACGAATTACTGGGTGAAGCTTTCTTT. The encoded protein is CASSYELLGEAFF.

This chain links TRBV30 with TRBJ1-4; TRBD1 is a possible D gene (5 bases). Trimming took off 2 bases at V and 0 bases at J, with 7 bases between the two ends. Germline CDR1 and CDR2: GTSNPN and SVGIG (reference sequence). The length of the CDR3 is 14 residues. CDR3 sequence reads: CAWSLGATNEKLFF. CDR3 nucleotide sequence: TGTGCCTGGAGTTTAGGGGCAACTAATGAAAAACTGTTTTTT.

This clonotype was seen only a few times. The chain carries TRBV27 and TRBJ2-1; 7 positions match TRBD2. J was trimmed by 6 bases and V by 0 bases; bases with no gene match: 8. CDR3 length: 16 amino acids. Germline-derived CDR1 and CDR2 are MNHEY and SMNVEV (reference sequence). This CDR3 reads CASSLSASGVVNEQFF. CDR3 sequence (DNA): TGTGCCAGCAGTTTATCTGCCAGCGGGGTCGTCAATGAGCAGTTCTTC.

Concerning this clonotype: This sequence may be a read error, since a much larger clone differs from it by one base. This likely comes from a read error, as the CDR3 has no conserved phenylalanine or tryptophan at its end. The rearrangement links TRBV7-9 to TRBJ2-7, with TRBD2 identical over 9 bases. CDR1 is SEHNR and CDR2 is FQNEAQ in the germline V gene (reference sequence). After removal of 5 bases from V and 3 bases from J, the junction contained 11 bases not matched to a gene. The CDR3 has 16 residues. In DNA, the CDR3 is TGTGCCAGCAGCCCACCCCGGACTAGCGCGTACTACGAGCAGTACCTC. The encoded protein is CASSPPRTSAYYEQYL.